This TCR beta chain was obtained from a study of control samples from healthy donors and cancer patients. Clones were sequenced by immunoSEQ multiplex PCR, and TCRdb holds only the in-frame ones, with some missing. The table includes 150,000 to 200,000 clones, roughly 94% detected once. Trimming shortened V by 5 bases and J by 0 bases, and 12 bases separated the two germline ends. CDR3 length: 15 amino acids. The germline CDR1 and CDR2 sequences are MNHEY and SVGAGI. Sequenced input: blood. This chain joins TRBV6-5 and TRBJ2-3; no firm D call. The receptor was derived from a woman aged 40 to 50 in good health. CDR3 coding DNA: TGTGCCAGCAGTACAGACTCCGCTAGCACAGATACGCAGTATTTT. This sequence encodes CASSTDSASTDTQYF.